This TCR beta chain is drawn from a study of T cells after posttransplantation cyclophosphamide. Germline V gene lookup returns CDR1 KGHSH and CDR2 LQKENI. The CDR3 totals 17 residues. The junction had 6 bases not matched to a gene; V was cut back by 5 bases and J by 1 base. Sequencing used immunoSEQ multiplex PCR; TCRdb keeps in-frame clones, though not all of them. The sample is made up of 30,000 to 50,000 clones, none counted only once. This clone came up many times. What was sequenced was PBMCs. This TCR came from a woman aged 50 to 60 in good health and a related stem cell transplant donor. The chain uses TRBV18 and TRBJ2-2, with 11 nucleotides matching TRBD2. The CDR3 DNA reads as TGTGCCAGCTCATCTCTAGCGGGGGGCTTGAACACCGGGGAGCTGTTTTTT. Protein sequence: CASSSLAGGLNTGELFF.